The source of this T cell receptor (beta chain) is a study of cytomegalovirus exposure and HLA in healthy donors. Trimming stripped 10 bases from V and 2 bases from J, with 12 bases between. The CDR3 length is 13 residues. CDR1 is MNHEY and CDR2 is SVGAGI in the germline V gene. A word on this clone: Its antigen is unknown.

Overall study findings and caveats: At a 0.05 false discovery rate, a later analysis found some 17,000 TCR beta sequences to be associated with HLA alleles.

The PCR employed 60 Vbeta primers together with 13 Jbeta primers. Data came from immunoSEQ multiplex PCR; TCRdb stores just in-frame clones and leaves some out. The sample lists approximately 120,000 clones, about 80% occurring once. This clonotype was obtained from a woman between 50 and 59 years old in good health and CMV-seropositive. Material for sequencing was PBMCs. The gene calls are TRBV6-5 and TRBJ1-5; D gene unclear. CDR3 DNA sequence: TGTGCCACCCAGAGAGGAGGCAATCAGCCCCAGCATTTT. Translating gives CATQRGGNQPQHF.